Below, 4 T cell receptor beta chains from the same sample are listed, as sequenced in a study of beta chain features in type 1 diabetes. What was sequenced were expressed TCRB transcripts, since all of the isolated RNA had been reverse transcribed. Clones were sequenced by immunoSEQ multiplex PCR, and TCRdb holds only the in-frame ones, with some missing. The top ten clones hold roughly 0.019% of a sample with around 250,000 clones, around 14% of them seen once. These receptors' antigens are unknown. Study conclusions and caveats: Patients with Type 1 diabetes showed moderately but significantly shorter TCRB CDR3s in all four CD4+ subsets.

Sequencing was done on a sample of naive CD4+ T cells from blood. These receptor sequences come from a man between 25 and 39 years old with type 1 diabetes.

A few counts support this clone. The genes are TRBV7-9 and TRBJ1-1, with 8 bases identical to TRBD1. The V segment lost 0 bases and the J segment 8 bases; nucleotides outside the gene matches: 2. This CDR3 contains 13 residues. Germline CDR1 is SEHNR and CDR2 is FQNEAQ (reference sequence). CDR3 nucleotide sequence: TGTGCCAGCAGCTTAGCCGGGACAGGAGAAGCTTTCTTT. Translation: CASSLAGTGEAFF.

The chain uses TRBV14 and TRBJ2-5; 7 bases are shared with TRBD1. Germline CDR1 SGHDN, CDR2 FVKESK. The CDR3 consists of 14 residues. The trim removed 3 bases at V and 2 bases at J, leaving 3 bases unmatched. The CDR3 coding sequence is TGTGCCAGCAGCCATTTGGGACAGCAAGAGACCCAGTACTTC. Its translation is CASSHLGQQETQYF.

Only a few counts were recorded for this clone. This sequence joins TRBV4-1 and TRBJ2-1; 7 positions match TRBD2. The V gene's germline CDR1 is MGHRA and CDR2 YSYEKL. The ends lost 1 base at V and 0 bases at J; junction bases unmatched: 9. There are 18 residues in the CDR3. The CDR3 sequence is CASSQGHARGVSYNEQFF. As DNA, the CDR3 is TGCGCCAGCAGCCAAGGCCATGCTCGGGGGGTCTCCTACAATGAGCAGTTCTTC.

This clone was seen a handful of times. The chain employs TRBV7-9 and TRBJ1-1; D unresolved. Trimming left V 8 bases short and J 11 bases short, with 15 bases between. The CDR3 spans 11 residues. The germline V gene has CDR1 SEHNR and CDR2 FQNEAQ (reference sequence). CDR3 amino acids: CASGGGLWAFF. The CDR3 nucleotides read TGTGCCAGCGGAGGAGGGCTATGGGCTTTCTTT.